These 10 T cell receptor beta chains were sequenced from one sample in a study of shared clonotypes between healthy human individuals. This table comes from immunoSEQ multiplex PCR, and its TCRdb copy is limited to in-frame clones, with some not included. The sample yields a few hundred thousand clones, roughly three quarters seen once. Sequencing used PBMCs. The receptors stem from a woman aged 40 to 49 in good health. Some clones in this sample may be carry-over from other donors' samples.

The chain has TRBV4-3 and TRBJ1-4; D uncertain. The CDR3 loop spans 14 amino acids. The V gene lost 0 bases and the J gene lost 7 bases, with 9 bases spanning the gap. Per the germline V gene, CDR1 is LGHNA and CDR2 is YSLEER. In nucleotides, the CDR3 is TGCGCCAGCAGCCAAGAGGTGGGGTTTGAAAAACTGTTTTTT. Its translation: CASSQEVGFEKLFF.

Notes on this clone: Relative to the germline gene, one junction end is altered; a read error may explain this. The CDR3 DNA reads TGCGCCAGCAGCCATGACGGGGCCTCTGGAAACACCATATATTTT. Amino acid sequence: CASSHDGASGNTIYF. V and J are TRBV7-9 and TRBJ1-3; weak D call: TRBD1 (5 bases). Germline CDR1 reads SEHNR; CDR2 reads FQNEAQ (reference sequence). CDR3 length equals 15 residues.

The chain recombines TRBV1 with TRBJ2-2; no DNA check was done on the table's D call, TRBD2. TRBV1 is a listed pseudogene. CDR3 length: 14 amino acids. DNA of the CDR3: TGCACCAGCGTATGTGAACTAGCGGGCGGGGAGCTGTTTTTT. Protein product: CTSVCELAGGELFF.

This clone was recorded once. This sequence joins TRBV27 and TRBJ2-1, with 9 bases lining up with TRBD2. CDR3 size: 15 residues. V shed 3 bases, J shed 8 bases, and the junction held 8 bases outside the gene matches. Per the germline V gene, CDR1 is MNHEY and CDR2 is SMNVEV (reference sequence). The CDR3 sequence: CASSFAVAGVHEQFF. The DNA for the CDR3 is TGTGCCAGCAGTTTTGCTGTAGCGGGAGTTCATGAGCAGTTCTTC.

This clone was seen a single time. The genes are TRBV30 and TRBJ2-5, with D uncertain. Near its end, the DNA agrees better with TRBJ2-7, so the J call may be wrong. Germline CDR1 reads GTSNPN; CDR2 reads SVGIG (reference sequence). The CDR3 is made up of 15 amino acids. DNA of the CDR3: TGTGCCTGGAGTGTACAAGCGTACCCAGCCTACGAGCAGTACTTC. Translating it yields CAWSVQAYPAYEQYF.

This sequence joins TRBV5-1 and TRBJ2-7; D may match TRBD1 or TRBD2 (5 bases each). Trimming removed 4 bases from V and 4 bases from J, with 18 bases in between. Germline V gene data show CDR1 as SGHRS and CDR2 as YFSETQ. The CDR3 is 15 amino acids. CDR3 bases: TGCGCCAGCAGCCAGAGGGGTCAGGCAGTATACGAGCAGTACTTC. It specifies CASSQRGQAVYEQYF.

CDR3 protein: CASSLQGQGQPQHF. Written as DNA, the CDR3 is TGCGCCAGCAGCTTGCAAGGACAGGGTCAGCCCCAGCATTTT. The V call is TRBV5-1, the J call TRBJ1-5; TRBD1 agrees at 8 bases. Unmatched junction bases numbered 3, after V lost 1 base and J lost 6 bases. The CDR3 totals 14 residues. Germline V gene sequence: CDR1 SGHRS, CDR2 YFSETQ.

A word on this clone: At one end the junction does not follow the germline gene, possibly because of a read error. This chain joins TRBV28 and TRBJ1-5, with 7 nucleotides matching TRBD1. This CDR3 has 15 residues. The germline gives CDR1 MDHEN, CDR2 SYDVKM. This CDR3 is CAGSPHTGGNQPQHF. For the CDR3, the DNA is TGTGCCGGCAGTCCTCATACAGGGGGCAATCAGCCCCAGCATTTT.

This clone came up once. The chain employs TRBV28 and TRBJ1-1, with unresolved D. Germline lookup yields CDR1 MDHEN and CDR2 SYDVKM. The CDR3 has 12 residues. V was shortened by 8 bases and J by 2 bases, with 9 bases between the two germline ends. The CDR3 protein is CASGDLNTEAFF. The CDR3 region has the DNA TGTGCCAGCGGGGATCTTAACACTGAAGCTTTCTTT.

There are a few counts of this clone. The sample has other DNA sequences that encode this CDR3 too. The CDR3 is CASSLELGQPQHF. CDR3 bases: TGTGCCAGCAGCTTAGAGTTGGGTCAGCCCCAGCATTTT. J is TRBJ1-5 and V is TRBV11-1; D remains unclear. Germline assignment: CDR1 SGHAT and CDR2 FQDESV (reference sequence). The length of the CDR3 is 13 residues. The V and J ends lost 1 base and 6 bases respectively, with 7 bases between them.